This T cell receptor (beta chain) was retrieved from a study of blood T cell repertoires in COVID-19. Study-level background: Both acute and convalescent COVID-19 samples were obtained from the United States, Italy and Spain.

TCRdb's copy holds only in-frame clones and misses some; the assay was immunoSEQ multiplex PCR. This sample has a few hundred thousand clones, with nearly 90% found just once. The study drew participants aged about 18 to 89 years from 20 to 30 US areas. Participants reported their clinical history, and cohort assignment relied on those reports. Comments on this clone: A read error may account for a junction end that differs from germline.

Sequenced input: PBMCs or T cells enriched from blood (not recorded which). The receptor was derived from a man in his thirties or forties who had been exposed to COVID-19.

The CDR3 loop reads CASSQDGVAGVF. The DNA for the CDR3 is TGCGCCAGCAGCCAAGATGGAGTAGCGGGGGTCTTC. The chain is built from TRBV4-1 and TRBJ2-1; 9 nucleotides match TRBD2. CDR3 length equals 12 residues. Germline V gene data show CDR1 as MGHRA and CDR2 as YSYEKL.